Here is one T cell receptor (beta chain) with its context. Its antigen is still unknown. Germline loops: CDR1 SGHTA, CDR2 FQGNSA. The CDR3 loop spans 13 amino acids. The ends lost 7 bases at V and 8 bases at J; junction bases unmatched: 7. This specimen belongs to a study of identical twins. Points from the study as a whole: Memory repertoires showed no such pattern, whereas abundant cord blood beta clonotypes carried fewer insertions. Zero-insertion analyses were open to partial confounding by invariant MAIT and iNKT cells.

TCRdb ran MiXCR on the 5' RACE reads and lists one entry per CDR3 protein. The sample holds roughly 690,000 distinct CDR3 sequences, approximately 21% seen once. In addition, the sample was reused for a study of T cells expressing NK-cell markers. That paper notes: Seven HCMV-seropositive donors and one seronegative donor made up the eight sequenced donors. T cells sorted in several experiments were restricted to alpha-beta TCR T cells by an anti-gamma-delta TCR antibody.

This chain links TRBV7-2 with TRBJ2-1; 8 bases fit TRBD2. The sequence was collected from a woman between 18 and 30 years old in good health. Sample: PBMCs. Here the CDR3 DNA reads TGTGCCAGCAATCTAGCGGGCCACCATGAGCAGTTCTTC. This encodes CASNLAGHHEQFF.